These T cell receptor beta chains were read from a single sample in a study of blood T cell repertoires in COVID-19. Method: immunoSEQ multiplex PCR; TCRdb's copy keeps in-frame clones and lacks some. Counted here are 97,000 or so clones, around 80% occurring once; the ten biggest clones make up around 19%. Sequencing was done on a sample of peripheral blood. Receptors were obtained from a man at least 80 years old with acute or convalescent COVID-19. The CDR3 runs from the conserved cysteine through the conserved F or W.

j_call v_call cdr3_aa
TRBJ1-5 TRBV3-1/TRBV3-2 CASSQGRGQPQHF
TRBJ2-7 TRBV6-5 CASSYADVAGSNEQYF
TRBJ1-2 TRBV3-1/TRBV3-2 CASSPGTGGGNYGYTF
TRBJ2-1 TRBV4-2 CASSQEQGMEFEQFF
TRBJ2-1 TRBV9 CASSVVGSGSPPYNEQFF
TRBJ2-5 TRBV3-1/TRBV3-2 CASSQASGSETQYF
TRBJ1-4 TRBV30 CAWSDRGREEKLFF
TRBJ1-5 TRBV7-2 CASSPGQLNQPQHF
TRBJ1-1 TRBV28 CASSPRREAFF
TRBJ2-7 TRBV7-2 CASSPAVGAYEQYF
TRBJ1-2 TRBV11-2 CASSFGPGSYTF
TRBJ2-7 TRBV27 CASSTSTGLYEQYF
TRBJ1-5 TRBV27 CASSLWAPSPVGNQPQHF
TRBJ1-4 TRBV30 CAWSWRGNEKLFF
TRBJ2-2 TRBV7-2 CASRGTGAELFF
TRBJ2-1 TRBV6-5 CASSYLTGKNNEQFF
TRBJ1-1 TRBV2 CASSEAVRYTEAFF
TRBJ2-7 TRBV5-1 CASSLTGETYHEQYF
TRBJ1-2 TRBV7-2 CASSYGGVAGHYGYTF
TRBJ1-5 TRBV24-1 CATSDTTGSLFNQPQHF
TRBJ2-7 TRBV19 CASGRTGGTYEQYF
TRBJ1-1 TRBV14 CASSQDLTTEAFF
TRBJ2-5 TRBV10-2 CASSVGQKETQYF
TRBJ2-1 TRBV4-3 CASSQDSGRGNEQFF
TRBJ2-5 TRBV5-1 CASSAQQGLQETQYF
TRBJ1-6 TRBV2 CASKDRVGGSPLHF
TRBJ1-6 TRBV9 CASSVGQGGNNSPLHF
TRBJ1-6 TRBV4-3 CASSQSPRDRVAKSPLHF
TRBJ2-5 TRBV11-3 CASSRDTEETQYF
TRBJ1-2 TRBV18 CASSPDSGTGFYGYTF
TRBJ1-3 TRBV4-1 CASSQDHFHSGNTIYF
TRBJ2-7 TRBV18 CASSLQQGLENEQYF
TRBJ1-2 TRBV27 CASSSLGGSYGYTF
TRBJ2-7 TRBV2 CASSSTSGGPDEQYF
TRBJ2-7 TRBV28 CASSLLPGRNEQYF
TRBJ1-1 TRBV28 CASPGTGQNTEAFF
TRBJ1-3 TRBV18 CASSRTGVISFENTIYF
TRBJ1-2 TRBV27 CASSLAPGSHGYTF
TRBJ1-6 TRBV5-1 CASSFQGEGNSPLHF
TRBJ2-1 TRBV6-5 CASRPLGQVFNEQFF
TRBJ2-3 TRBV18 CASSAFRLAGTDTQYF
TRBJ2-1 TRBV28 CASRLGLAGHNEQFF
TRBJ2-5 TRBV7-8 CASSLGLAGVQETQYF
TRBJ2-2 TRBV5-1 CASSLKIVGLAGELFF
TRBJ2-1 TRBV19 CASSSGRQGSLSYNEQFF
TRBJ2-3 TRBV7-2 CASSAGLLGEDTQYF
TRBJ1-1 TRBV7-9 CASSPGGTRAFF
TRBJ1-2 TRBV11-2 CASSLGDAHYGYTF
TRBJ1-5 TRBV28 CASSPDRGDQPQHF
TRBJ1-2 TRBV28 CASSFRGFGGYTF
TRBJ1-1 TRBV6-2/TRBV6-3 CASSPGGGETEAFF
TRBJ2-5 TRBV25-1 CASSDRRGGETQYF
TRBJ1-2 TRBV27 CASIPRQGANYGYTF
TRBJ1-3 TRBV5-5 CASSLPDGNTIYF
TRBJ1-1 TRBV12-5 CASGRGLNTEAFF
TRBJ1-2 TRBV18 CASSPFGSQGAVGYTF
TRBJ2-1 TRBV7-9 CASSLVGTSNNEQFF
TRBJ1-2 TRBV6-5 CASSPQGYGYTF